These 22 T cell receptor beta chains share one sample of origin, sequenced in a study of spatial heterogeneity in lung cancer. TCRdb itself ran the 5' RACE reads through MiXCR, one entry per CDR3 protein. The sample shows about 45,000 distinct CDR3 sequences, approximately 22% of them seen only once. As for time point: blood at routine non-recurrence follow-up after resection. Specimen: PBMCs, collected at follow-up. The receptors stem from a female donor with early-stage non-small cell lung cancer.

The J gene is TRBJ2-1, the V gene TRBV27; D could derive from TRBD1 or TRBD2 (5 bases each). The CDR3 has 14 residues. V shed 6 bases and J shed 4 bases, with 13 bases lying between them. The V gene's germline CDR1 is MNHEY and CDR2 SMNVEV (reference sequence). DNA for the CDR3: TGTGCCAGCAGATGGCAGGGACGGTACAATGAGCAGTTCTTC. Its translation: CASRWQGRYNEQFF.

This clonotype was seen many times. This chain joins TRBV5-1 and TRBJ2-1; D possibly matches TRBD1 or TRBD2 (5 bases each). CDR3 size: 14 residues. The V end lost 1 base, the J end lost 8 bases, and 13 bases lay between the germline ends. Per the germline V gene, CDR1 is SGHRS and CDR2 is YFSETQ. CDR3 nucleotide sequence: TGCGCCAGCAGCTTGCGGGGCCCTAACGATGAGCAGTTCTTC. Protein: CASSLRGPNDEQFF.

This clonotype appeared a single time. The V call is TRBV6-5, the J call TRBJ1-5, with a possible D match to TRBD1 (5 bases). The CDR3 is 14 amino acids. V was pared by 7 bases and J by 4 bases, with 14 bases between. Per germline, CDR1 MNHEY and CDR2 SVGAGI. CDR3 protein: CASTPFKGNQPQHF. CDR3 DNA: TGTGCCAGCACCCCCTTTAAGGGGAATCAGCCCCAGCATTTT.

This clonotype has a count of ten or more. The chain links TRBV20-1 to TRBJ2-1; 9 positions agree with TRBD2. V was clipped by 2 bases and J by 6 bases; unmatched bases: 5. The CDR3 has 14 residues. Germline CDR1 is DFQATT and CDR2 is SNEGSKA (reference sequence). The chain's CDR3 is CSARRPSGVNEQFF. CDR3 DNA: TGCAGTGCTAGACGGCCTAGCGGGGTCAATGAGCAGTTCTTC.

This clonotype has a handful of counts. CDR3 in amino acids: CASSLLWGNNQPQHF. The CDR3 DNA sequence: TGTGCCAGCAGCTTGTTATGGGGGAACAATCAGCCCCAGCATTTT. This chain joins TRBV5-6 and TRBJ1-5; perhaps TRBD1 as D (5 bases). There are 15 residues in the CDR3. Trimming cost V 1 base and J 3 bases, with 11 bases left between them. Germline V CDR1 and CDR2: SGHDT, YYEEEE.

This clonotype has only a few counts. The rearrangement links TRBV5-5 to TRBJ2-3; tentative D call: TRBD2 (6 bases). CDR1 SGHKS and CDR2 YYEKEE come from the germline V gene (reference sequence). This CDR3 comprises 18 residues. The germline V and J ends were trimmed by 0 bases and 2 bases, with 19 bases remaining between them. The CDR3 nucleotides read TGTGCCAGCAGCTTGGGCTTTCGGGGCGGGACCTTCACAGATACGCAGTATTTT. The encoded protein is CASSLGFRGGTFTDTQYF.

The rearrangement uses TRBV3-1 and TRBJ2-1, with D uncertain. The CDR3 loop spans 16 amino acids. V shed 2 bases and J shed 0 bases, with 11 bases lying between them. From germline, CDR1 is LGHDT and CDR2 YNNKEL (reference sequence). Here the CDR3 reads CASSQTPQSSYNEQFF. For the CDR3, the DNA is TGTGCCAGCAGCCAAACCCCGCAGAGCTCCTACAATGAGCAGTTCTTC.

The chain couples TRBV14 to TRBJ2-5, with D perhaps TRBD1 (6 bases). This CDR3 has 13 amino acids. CDR1 and CDR2 from the germline V gene are SGHDN and FVKESK. Trimming shortened V by 2 bases and J by 6 bases, and 10 bases separated the two germline ends. This chain's CDR3 is CASSQQGWKTQYF. As DNA, the CDR3 is TGTGCCAGCAGCCAACAGGGGTGGAAGACCCAGTACTTC.

This clonotype was recorded a few times. The J gene is TRBJ1-1, the V gene TRBV5-1; D uncertain. Trimming cost V 5 bases and J 4 bases, with 18 bases left between them. This CDR3 spans 15 amino acids. The V gene's germline CDR1 is SGHRS and CDR2 YFSETQ. The DNA of the CDR3 is TGCGCCAGCAGAGTAGGAGGAGGATCGGGCACTGAAGCTTTCTTT. It is translated as CASRVGGGSGTEAFF.

This clonotype is a singleton in its sample. The V and J genes are TRBV7-9 and TRBJ2-1, with D possibly being TRBD1 (5 bases). V gave up 5 bases and J gave up 0 bases, with 11 bases separating them. The CDR3 totals 15 residues. CDR1 is SEHNR and CDR2 is FQNEAQ in the germline V gene (reference sequence). CDR3: CASSTGASSYNEQFF. The CDR3 bases are TGTGCCAGCAGCACAGGAGCTAGCTCCTACAATGAGCAGTTCTTC.

This clonotype was detected ten times or more. This chain joins TRBV7-9 and TRBJ2-7; 13 bases map to TRBD2. V trimming: 5 bases; J trimming: 6 bases; junction bases outside the gene matches: 4. Germline-derived CDR1 and CDR2 are SEHNR and FQNEAQ (reference sequence). The CDR3 totals 14 residues. CDR3 residues: CASSLGLAGSEQYF. CDR3 DNA sequence: TGTGCCAGCAGCCTGGGACTAGCGGGAAGCGAGCAGTACTTC.

The chain links TRBV7-6 to TRBJ2-7; 8 nucleotides line up with TRBD1. Per germline, CDR1 SGHVS and CDR2 FNYEAQ. The CDR3 loop spans 12 amino acids. Trimming cost V 5 bases and J 7 bases; bases outside gene matches: 4. Written as DNA, the CDR3 is TGTGCCAGCAGCCCCTGGACAGGGGAGCAGTACTTC. As protein: CASSPWTGEQYF.

The chain has TRBV4-2 and TRBJ2-5; D is possibly TRBD1 (6 bases). V was trimmed by 4 bases and J by 1 base, leaving 19 bases between them. Germline V gives CDR1 LGHNA, CDR2 YNFKEQ. The CDR3 consists of 17 residues. The CDR3 loop reads CASSLNPLGGSQETQYF. In nucleotides, the CDR3 is TGTGCCAGCAGCCTCAACCCCCTTGGGGGCTCCCAAGAGACCCAGTACTTC.

In its sample, this clonotype was seen many times. The chain joins TRBV5-5 to TRBJ2-5; TRBD2 is a possible D gene (6 bases). Between the trimmed V and J ends, which lost 4 bases and 1 base, there was a span of 11 bases. The CDR3 length is 14 residues. CDR1 and CDR2 (germline): SGHKS, YYEKEE (reference sequence). CDR3 sequence: CASSAPGLQETQYF. The CDR3 DNA is TGTGCCAGCAGCGCTCCGGGACTCCAAGAGACCCAGTACTTC.

The sample holds a few counts of this clonotype. The CDR3 is CSVSGGKNTGELFF. Here the CDR3 DNA reads TGCAGTGTGAGCGGGGGTAAAAACACCGGGGAGCTGTTTTTT. The chain has TRBV20-1 and TRBJ2-2; TRBD2 matches at 8 bases. V shed 7 bases, J shed 2 bases, and the junction held 6 bases outside the gene matches. The CDR3 extends over 14 amino acids. The germline V gene encodes CDR1 DFQATT and CDR2 SNEGSKA (reference sequence).

This clonotype has a count of ten or more. The chain employs TRBV10-3 and TRBJ1-4; no clear D. Germline V gives CDR1 ENHRY, CDR2 SYGVKD. The CDR3 has 10 amino acids. Trimming removed 8 bases from V and 6 bases from J, with 4 bases in between. The CDR3 reads CAIGDEKLFF. The CDR3 DNA reads TGTGCCATCGGAGATGAAAAACTGTTTTTT.

J is TRBJ2-1 and V is TRBV6-6; maybe TRBD2 (6 bases). Trimming shortened V by 5 bases and J by 4 bases, and 15 bases separated the two germline ends. CDR3 length: 15 residues. Germline V gives CDR1 MNHNY, CDR2 SVGAGI (reference sequence). The CDR3: CASSVLPGGYNEQFF. The CDR3 DNA reads as TGTGCCAGCAGTGTACTTCCCGGGGGATACAATGAGCAGTTCTTC.

The rearrangement joins TRBV20-1 to TRBJ1-2; D is unresolved. The germline V gene has CDR1 DFQATT and CDR2 SNEGSKA (reference sequence). Trimming removed 2 bases from V and 3 bases from J, with 7 bases in between. This CDR3 has 12 amino acids. CDR3 DNA: TGCAGTGCTAGAATGGGAGACTATGGCTACACCTTC. It translates to CSARMGDYGYTF.

The chain combines TRBV6-5 with TRBJ2-3; D unresolved. V shed 5 bases and J shed 0 bases, with 9 bases lying between them. Germline V gives CDR1 MNHEY, CDR2 SVGAGI. This CDR3 region has 14 residues. The CDR3 here is CASSALLSTDTQYF. The CDR3 region has the DNA TGTGCCAGCAGTGCCCTACTGAGCACAGATACGCAGTATTTT.

This clonotype has more than one count but fewer than ten. The genes are TRBV9 and TRBJ2-1; 8 bases line up with TRBD2. The junction had 7 bases not matched to a gene; V was cut back by 0 bases and J by 2 bases. The CDR3 runs to 17 residues. The germline gives CDR1 SGDLS, CDR2 YYNGEE. The CDR3: CASSVGPGGGPYNEQFF. DNA for the CDR3: TGTGCCAGCAGCGTAGGGCCCGGGGGGGGACCCTACAATGAGCAGTTCTTC.

This clonotype was picked up one time. The chain's CDR3 is CASSPLRMTGPFRNQPQHF. The CDR3 bases are TGTGCCAGCAGCCCACTCAGAATGACAGGGCCCTTCAGAAATCAGCCCCAGCATTTT. This sequence joins TRBV7-8 and TRBJ1-5, with 7 nucleotides matching TRBD1. The V gene's germline CDR1 is SGHVS and CDR2 FQNEAQ. The CDR3 totals 19 residues. J was trimmed by 4 bases and V by 5 bases; bases with no gene match: 20.

In this sample, this clonotype turned up a few times. This chain uses TRBV10-2 with TRBJ1-1, with D unclear. The CDR3 contains 13 residues. Germline V gene data show CDR1 as WSHSY and CDR2 as SAAADI. Trimming left V 0 bases short and J 2 bases short, with 4 bases between. The CDR3 sequence: CASSESSNTEAFF. DNA of the CDR3: TGCGCCAGCAGTGAGTCTTCAAACACTGAAGCTTTCTTT.